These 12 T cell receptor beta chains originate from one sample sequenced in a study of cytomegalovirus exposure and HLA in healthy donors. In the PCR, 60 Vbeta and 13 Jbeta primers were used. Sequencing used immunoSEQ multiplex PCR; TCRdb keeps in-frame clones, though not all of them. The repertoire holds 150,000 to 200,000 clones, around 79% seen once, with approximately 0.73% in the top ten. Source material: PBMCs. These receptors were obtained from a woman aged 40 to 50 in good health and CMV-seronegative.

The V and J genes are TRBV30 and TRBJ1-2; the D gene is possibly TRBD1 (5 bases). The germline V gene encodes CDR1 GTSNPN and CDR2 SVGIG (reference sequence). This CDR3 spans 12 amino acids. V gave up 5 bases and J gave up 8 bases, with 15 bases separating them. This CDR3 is CAWSGGMRGYTF. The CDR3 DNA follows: TGTGCCTGGTCGGGGGGTATGAGAGGCTACACCTTC. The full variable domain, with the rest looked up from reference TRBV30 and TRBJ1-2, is SQTIHQWPATLVQPVGSPLSLECTVEGTSNPNLYWYRQAAGRGLQLLFYSVGIGQISSEVPQNLSASRPQDRQFILSSKKLLLSDSGFYLCAWSGGMRGYTFGSGTRLTVV.

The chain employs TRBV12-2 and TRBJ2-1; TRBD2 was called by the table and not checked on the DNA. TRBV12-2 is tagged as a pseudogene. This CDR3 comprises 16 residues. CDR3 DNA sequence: TGTGCAAGTCGCTTAGACGGGACTAGACTTTACAATGAGCAGTTCTTC. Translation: CASRLDGTRLYNEQFF.

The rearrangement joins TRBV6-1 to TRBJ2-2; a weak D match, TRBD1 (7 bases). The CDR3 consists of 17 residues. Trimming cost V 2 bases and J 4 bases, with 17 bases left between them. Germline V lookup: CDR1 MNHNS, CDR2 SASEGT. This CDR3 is CASSEWAGGRITGELFF. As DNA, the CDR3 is TGTGCCAGCAGTGAATGGGCAGGGGGGCGCATCACCGGGGAGCTGTTTTTT.

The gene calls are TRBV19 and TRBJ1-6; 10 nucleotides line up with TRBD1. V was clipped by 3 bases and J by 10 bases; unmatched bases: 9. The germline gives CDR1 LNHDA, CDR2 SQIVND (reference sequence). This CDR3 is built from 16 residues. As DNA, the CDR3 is TGTGCCAGTAGTATTTCAGACAGGGGGCGTAAATCACCCCTCCACTTT. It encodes CASSISDRGRKSPLHF.

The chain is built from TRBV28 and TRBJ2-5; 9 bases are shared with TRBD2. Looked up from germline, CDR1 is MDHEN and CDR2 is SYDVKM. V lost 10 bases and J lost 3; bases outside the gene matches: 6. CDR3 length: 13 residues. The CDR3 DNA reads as TGTGCCATGCAACCTAGCGGGGAAGAGACCCAGTACTTC. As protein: CAMQPSGEETQYF.

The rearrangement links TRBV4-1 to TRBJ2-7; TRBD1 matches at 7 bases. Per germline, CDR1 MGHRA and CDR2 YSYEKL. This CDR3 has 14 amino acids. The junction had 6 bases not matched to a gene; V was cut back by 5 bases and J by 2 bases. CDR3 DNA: TGCGCCAGCAGCTTGACAGGGTCCGCCTACGAGCAGTACTTC. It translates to CASSLTGSAYEQYF.

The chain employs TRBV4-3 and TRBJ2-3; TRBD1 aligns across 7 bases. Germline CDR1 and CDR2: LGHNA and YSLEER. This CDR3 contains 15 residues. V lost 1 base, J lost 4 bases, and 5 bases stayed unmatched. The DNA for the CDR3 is TGCGCCAGCAGCCAAGGCGGGCAGGGGGCAGATACGCAGTATTTT. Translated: CASSQGGQGADTQYF.

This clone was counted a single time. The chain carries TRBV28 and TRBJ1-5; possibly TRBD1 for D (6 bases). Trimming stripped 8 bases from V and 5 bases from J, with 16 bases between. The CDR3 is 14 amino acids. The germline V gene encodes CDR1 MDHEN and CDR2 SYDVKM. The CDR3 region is CASGAWGQDQPQHF. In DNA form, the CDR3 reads TGTGCCAGCGGCGCCTGGGGGCAGGATCAGCCCCAGCATTTT.

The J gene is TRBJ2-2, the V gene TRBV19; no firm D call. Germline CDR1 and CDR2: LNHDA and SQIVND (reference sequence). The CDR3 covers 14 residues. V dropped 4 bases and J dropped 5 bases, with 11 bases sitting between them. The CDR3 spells CASSTIDITGELFF. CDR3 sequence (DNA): TGTGCCAGTAGTACCATAGACATTACCGGGGAGCTGTTTTTT.

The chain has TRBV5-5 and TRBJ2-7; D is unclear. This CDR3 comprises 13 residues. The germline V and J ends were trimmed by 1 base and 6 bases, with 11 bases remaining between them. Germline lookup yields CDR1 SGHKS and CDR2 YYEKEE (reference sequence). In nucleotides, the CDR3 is TGTGCCAGCAGCTTGTTGGGCCAGAGCGAGCAGTACTTC. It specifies CASSLLGQSEQYF.

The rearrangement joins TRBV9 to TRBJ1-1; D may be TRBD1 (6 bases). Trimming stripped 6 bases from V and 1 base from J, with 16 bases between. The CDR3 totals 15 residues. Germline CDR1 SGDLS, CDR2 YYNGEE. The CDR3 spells CASNTGQRSNTEAFF. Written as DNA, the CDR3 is TGTGCCAGCAACACAGGACAGAGGTCGAACACTGAAGCTTTCTTT. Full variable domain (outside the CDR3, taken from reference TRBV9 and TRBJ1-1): DSGVTQTPKHLITATGQRVTLRCSPRSGDLSVYWYQQSLDQGLQFLIQYYNGEERAKGNILERFSAQQFPDLHSELNLSSLELGDSALYFCASNTGQRSNTEAFFGQGTRLTVV.

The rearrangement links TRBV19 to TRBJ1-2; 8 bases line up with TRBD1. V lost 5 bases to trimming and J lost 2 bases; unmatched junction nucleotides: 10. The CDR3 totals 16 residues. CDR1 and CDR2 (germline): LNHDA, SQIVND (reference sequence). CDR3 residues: CASSPGQGTPNYGYTF. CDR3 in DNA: TGTGCCAGTAGTCCTGGACAGGGAACTCCAAACTATGGCTACACCTTC.